Below are 2 T cell receptor beta chains sequenced from a single sample in a study of Ad26.COV2.S vaccination and SARS-CoV-2 variants. Assay used: immunoSEQ multiplex PCR; TCRdb lists only in-frame clones, some missing. Here the sample spans roughly 140,000 clones, about nine tenths being singletons. Sequenced here: peripheral blood, sampled after recovery from COVID-19. These TCRs come from a human donor who had recovered from COVID-19.

The rearrangement uses TRBV5-8 and TRBJ2-3; D is possibly TRBD1 (5 bases). There are 14 residues in the CDR3. Germline CDR1 SGHTS, CDR2 YDEGEE. V dropped 4 bases and J dropped 0 bases, with 9 bases sitting between them. DNA of the CDR3: TGTGCCAGCAGCGCTTGGGGCAGCACAGATACGCAGTATTTT. Its protein is CASSAWGSTDTQYF. Full variable domain (rest looked up from reference TRBV5-8 and TRBJ2-3): EAGVTQSPTHLIKTRGQQATLRCSPISGHTSVYWYQQALGLGLQFLLWYDEGEERNRGNFPPRFSGRQFPNYSSELNVNALELEDSALYLCASSAWGSTDTQYFGPGTRLTVL.

The J gene is TRBJ1-3, the V gene TRBV6-6, with D uncertain. The V gene lost 1 base and the J gene lost 2 bases, with 12 bases spanning the gap. In germline, CDR1 is MNHNY, CDR2 SVGAGI (reference sequence). This CDR3 has 16 amino acids. CDR3 in amino acids: CASSYLKGIAGNTIYF. The CDR3 nucleotides are TGTGCCAGCAGTTACTTGAAGGGTATTGCTGGAAACACCATATATTTT.